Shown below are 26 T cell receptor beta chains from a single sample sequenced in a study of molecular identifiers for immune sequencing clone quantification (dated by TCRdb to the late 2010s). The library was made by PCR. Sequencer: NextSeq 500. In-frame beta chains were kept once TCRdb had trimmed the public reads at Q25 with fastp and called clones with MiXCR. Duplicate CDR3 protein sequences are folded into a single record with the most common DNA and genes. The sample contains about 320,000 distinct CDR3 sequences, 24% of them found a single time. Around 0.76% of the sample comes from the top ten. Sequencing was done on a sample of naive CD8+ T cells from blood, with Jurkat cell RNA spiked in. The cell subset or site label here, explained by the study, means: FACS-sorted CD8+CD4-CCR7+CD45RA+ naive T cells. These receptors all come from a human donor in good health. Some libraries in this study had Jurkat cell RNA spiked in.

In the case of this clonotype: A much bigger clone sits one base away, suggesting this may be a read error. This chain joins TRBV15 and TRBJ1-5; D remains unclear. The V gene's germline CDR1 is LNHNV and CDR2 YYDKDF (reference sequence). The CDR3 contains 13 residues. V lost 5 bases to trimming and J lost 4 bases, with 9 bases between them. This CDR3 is CATSRGRNQPQHF. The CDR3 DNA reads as TGTGCCACCAGCCGAGGACGGAATCAGCCCCAGCATTTT. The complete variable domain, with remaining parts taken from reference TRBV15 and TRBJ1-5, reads DAMVIQNPRYQVTQFGKPVTLSCSQTLNHNVMYWYQQKSSQAPKLLFHYYDKDFNNEADTPDNFQSRRPNTSFCFLDIRSPGLGDTAMYLCATSRGRNQPQHFGDGTRLSIL.

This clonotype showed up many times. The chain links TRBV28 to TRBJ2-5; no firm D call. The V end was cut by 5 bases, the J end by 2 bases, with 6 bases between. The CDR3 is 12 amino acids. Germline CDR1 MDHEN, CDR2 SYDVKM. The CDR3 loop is CASSLTQETQYF. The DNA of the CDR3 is TGTGCCAGCAGTCTTACACAAGAGACCCAGTACTTC. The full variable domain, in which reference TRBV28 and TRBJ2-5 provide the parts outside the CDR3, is DVKVTQSSRYLVKRTGEKVFLECVQDMDHENMFWYRQDPGLGLRLIYFSYDVKMKEKGDIPEGYSVSREKKERFSLILESASTNQTSMYLCASSLTQETQYFGPGTRLLVL.

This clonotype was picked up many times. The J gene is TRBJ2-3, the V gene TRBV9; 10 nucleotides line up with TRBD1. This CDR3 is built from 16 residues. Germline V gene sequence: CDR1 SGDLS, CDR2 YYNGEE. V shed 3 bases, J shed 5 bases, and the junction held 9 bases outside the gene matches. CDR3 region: CASSEAGTGVEDTQYF. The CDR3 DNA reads TGTGCCAGCAGCGAAGCCGGGACAGGGGTGGAAGATACGCAGTATTTT.

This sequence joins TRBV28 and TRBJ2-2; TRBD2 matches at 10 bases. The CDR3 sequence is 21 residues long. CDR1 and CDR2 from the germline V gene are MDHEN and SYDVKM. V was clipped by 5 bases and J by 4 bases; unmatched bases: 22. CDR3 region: CASSIRGVGTSARSSTGELFF. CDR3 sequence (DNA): TGTGCCAGCAGTATAAGGGGGGTGGGGACTAGCGCCCGCTCGAGCACCGGGGAGCTGTTTTTT.

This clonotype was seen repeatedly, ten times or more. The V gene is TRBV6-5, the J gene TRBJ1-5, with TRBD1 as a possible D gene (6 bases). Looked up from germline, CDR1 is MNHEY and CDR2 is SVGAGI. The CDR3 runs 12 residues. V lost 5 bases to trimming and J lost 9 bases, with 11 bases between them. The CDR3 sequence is CASSQQGGPQHF. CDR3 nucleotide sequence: TGTGCCAGCAGTCAACAGGGAGGGCCCCAGCATTTT.

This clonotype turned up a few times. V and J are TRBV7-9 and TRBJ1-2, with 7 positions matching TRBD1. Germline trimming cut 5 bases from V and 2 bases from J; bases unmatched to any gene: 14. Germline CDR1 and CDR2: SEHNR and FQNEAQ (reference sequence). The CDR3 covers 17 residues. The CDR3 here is CASSQTIRDSKNYGYTF. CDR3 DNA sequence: TGTGCCAGCAGCCAAACAATCCGGGACAGCAAAAACTATGGCTACACCTTC.

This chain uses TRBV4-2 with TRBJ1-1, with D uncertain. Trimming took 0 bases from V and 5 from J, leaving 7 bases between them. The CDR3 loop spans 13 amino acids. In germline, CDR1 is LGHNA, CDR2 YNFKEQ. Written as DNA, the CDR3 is TGTGCCAGCAGCCAAGATCTCCGGACTGAAGCTTTCTTT. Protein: CASSQDLRTEAFF.

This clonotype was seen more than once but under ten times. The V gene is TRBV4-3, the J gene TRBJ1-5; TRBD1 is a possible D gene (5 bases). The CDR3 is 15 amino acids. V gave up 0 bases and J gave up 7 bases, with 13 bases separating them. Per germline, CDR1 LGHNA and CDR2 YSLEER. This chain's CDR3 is CASSQDQGDRQPQHF. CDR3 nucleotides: TGCGCCAGCAGCCAAGATCAAGGGGATCGACAGCCCCAGCATTTT.

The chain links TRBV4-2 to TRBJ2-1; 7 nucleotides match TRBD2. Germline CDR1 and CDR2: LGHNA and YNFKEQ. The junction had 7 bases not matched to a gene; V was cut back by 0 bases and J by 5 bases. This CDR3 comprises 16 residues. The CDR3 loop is CASSQDYASGHNEQFF. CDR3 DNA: TGTGCCAGCAGCCAAGATTATGCTAGCGGTCACAATGAGCAGTTCTTC.

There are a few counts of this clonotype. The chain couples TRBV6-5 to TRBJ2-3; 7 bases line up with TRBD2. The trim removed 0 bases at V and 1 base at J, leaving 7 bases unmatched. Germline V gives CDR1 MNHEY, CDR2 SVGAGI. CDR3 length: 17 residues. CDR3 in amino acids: CASSYSILGLGTDTQYF. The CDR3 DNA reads TGTGCCAGCAGTTACTCGATTTTAGGACTAGGCACAGATACGCAGTATTTT.

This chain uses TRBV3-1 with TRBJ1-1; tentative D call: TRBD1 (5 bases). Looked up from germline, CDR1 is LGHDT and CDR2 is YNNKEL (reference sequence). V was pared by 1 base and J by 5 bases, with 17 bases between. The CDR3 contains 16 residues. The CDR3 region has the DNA TGTGCCAGCAGCCAAGTGCTTAACCGGGGGGATACTGAAGCTTTCTTT. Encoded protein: CASSQVLNRGDTEAFF.

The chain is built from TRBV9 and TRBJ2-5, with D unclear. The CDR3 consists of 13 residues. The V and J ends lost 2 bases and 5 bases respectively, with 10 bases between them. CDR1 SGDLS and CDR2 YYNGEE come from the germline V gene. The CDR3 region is CASSVGERETQYF. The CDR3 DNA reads TGTGCCAGCAGCGTCGGAGAGAGGGAGACCCAGTACTTC.

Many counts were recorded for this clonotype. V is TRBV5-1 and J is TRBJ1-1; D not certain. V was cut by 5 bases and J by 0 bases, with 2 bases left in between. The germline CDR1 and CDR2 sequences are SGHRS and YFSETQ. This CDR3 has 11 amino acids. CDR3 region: CASRLNTEAFF. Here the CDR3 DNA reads TGCGCCAGCAGGTTGAACACTGAAGCTTTCTTT.

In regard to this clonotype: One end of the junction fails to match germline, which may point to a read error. CDR3 sequence: CASSDVLAKNIQHF. In DNA form, the CDR3 reads TGTGCCAGCAGTGATGTACTAGCCAAAAACATTCAGCACTTC. The rearrangement uses TRBV25-1 and TRBJ2-4; TRBD2 is a possible D gene (6 bases). Germline lookup yields CDR1 MGHDK and CDR2 SYGVNS. The CDR3 runs 14 residues.

In DNA form, the CDR3 reads TGTGCCAGCAGCTTACTTAGACTAGCGGGGGAGACAGATACGCAGTATTTT. Translated, it gives CASSLLRLAGETDTQYF. The chain joins TRBV7-6 to TRBJ2-3, with TRBD2 matching over 12 bases. Germline-derived CDR1 and CDR2 are SGHVS and FNYEAQ. CDR3 size: 17 residues. The V gene end was trimmed by 2 bases and the J gene end by 3 bases; junction bases not matched to a gene: 6.

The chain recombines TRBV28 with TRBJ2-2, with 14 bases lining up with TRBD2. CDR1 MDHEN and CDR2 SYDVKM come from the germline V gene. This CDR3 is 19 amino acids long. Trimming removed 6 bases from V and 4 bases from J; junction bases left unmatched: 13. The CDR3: CASSGTGTSGSWPTGELFF. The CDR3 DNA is TGTGCCAGCAGCGGAACCGGGACTAGCGGGAGTTGGCCCACCGGGGAGCTGTTTTTT.

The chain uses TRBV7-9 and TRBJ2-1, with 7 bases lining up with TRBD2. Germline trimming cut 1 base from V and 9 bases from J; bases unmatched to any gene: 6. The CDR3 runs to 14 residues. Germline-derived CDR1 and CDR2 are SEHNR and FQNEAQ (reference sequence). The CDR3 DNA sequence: TGTGCCAGCAGCTTAGAACTAGCGCCCTTTGAGCAGTTCTTC. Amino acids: CASSLELAPFEQFF.

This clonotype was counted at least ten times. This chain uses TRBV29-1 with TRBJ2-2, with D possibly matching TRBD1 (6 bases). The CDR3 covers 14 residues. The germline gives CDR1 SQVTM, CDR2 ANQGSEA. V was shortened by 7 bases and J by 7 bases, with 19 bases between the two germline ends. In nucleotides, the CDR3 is TGCAGCGCCGTGGGGCAGGGGCCGGTCGGGGAGCTGTTTTTT. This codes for CSAVGQGPVGELFF.

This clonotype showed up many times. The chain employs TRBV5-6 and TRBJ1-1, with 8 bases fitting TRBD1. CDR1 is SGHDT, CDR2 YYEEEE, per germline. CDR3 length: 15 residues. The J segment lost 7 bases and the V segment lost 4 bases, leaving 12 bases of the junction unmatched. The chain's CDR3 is CASSGPPDREDEAFF. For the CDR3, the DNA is TGTGCCAGCAGCGGGCCCCCGGACAGGGAAGATGAAGCTTTCTTT.

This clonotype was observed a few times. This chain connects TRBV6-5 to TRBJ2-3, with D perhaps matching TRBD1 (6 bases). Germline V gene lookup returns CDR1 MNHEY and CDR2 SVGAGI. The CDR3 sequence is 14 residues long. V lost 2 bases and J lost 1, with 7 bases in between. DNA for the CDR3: TGTGCCAGCAGTTACGGACAGCGCACAGATACGCAGTATTTT. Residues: CASSYGQRTDTQYF.

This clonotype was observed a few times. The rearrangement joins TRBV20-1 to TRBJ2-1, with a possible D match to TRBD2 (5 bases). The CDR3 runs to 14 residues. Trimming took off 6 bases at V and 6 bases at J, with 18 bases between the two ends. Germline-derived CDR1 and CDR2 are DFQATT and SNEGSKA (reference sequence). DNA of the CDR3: TGCAGTGCCCCCCCGGTGGCTAGCCGCAATGAGCAGTTCTTC. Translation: CSAPPVASRNEQFF.

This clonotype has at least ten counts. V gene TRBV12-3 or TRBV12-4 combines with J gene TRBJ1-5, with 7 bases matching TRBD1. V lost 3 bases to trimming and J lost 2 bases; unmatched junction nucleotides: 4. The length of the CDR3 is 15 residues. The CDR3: CASSLGQGGNQPQHF. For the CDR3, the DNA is TGTGCCAGCAGTTTGGGGCAGGGGGGCAATCAGCCCCAGCATTTT.

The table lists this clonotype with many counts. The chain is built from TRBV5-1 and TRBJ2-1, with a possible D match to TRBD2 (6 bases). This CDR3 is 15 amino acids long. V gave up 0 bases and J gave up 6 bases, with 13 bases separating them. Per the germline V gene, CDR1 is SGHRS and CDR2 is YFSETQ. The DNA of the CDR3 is TGCGCCAGCAGCTTGGATCTAGCGCCCACCAATGAGCAGTTCTTC. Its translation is CASSLDLAPTNEQFF.

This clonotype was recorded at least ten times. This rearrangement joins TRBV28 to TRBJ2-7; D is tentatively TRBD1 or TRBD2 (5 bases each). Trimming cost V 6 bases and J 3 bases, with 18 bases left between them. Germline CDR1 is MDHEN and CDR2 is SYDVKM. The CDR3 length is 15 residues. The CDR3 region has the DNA TGTGCCAGCAGCAACGTTAGGGACGGCCACTACGAGCAGTACTTC. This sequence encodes CASSNVRDGHYEQYF.

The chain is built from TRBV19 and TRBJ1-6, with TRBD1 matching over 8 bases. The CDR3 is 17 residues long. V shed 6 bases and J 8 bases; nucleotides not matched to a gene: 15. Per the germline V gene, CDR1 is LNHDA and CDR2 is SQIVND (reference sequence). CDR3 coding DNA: TGTGCCAGTAGGCCCCGCGATTCAGGGGGCGGATATTCACCCCTCCACTTT. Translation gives CASRPRDSGGGYSPLHF.

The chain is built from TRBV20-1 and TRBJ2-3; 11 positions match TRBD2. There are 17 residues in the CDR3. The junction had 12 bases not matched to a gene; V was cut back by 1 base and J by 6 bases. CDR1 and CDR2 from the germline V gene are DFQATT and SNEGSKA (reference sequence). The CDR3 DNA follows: TGCAGTGCTAGAGGTCGGGGACTAGCGGAGAATTGGGATACGCAGTATTTT. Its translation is CSARGRGLAENWDTQYF.